The T cell receptor (beta chain) under discussion was sequenced for a study of blood T cells in healthy people across ages. The authors ran a second PCR of 7 to 11 cycles using a sample-barcoded 5' primer and a J-beta primer mix. Every single cDNA molecule received a tag from a template-switch adaptor with 12 random nucleotides. From the 5' RACE reads, TCRdb called clonotypes with MiXCR, one entry per CDR3 protein. The table has 250,000 to 300,000 distinct CDR3 sequences, 25% to 30% seen once; the top ten hold 29%. Looked up from germline, CDR1 is SGHTA and CDR2 is FQGNSA. Losses at the gene ends were 1 base for V and 5 bases for J; bases not matched to a gene: 5. The CDR3 is 15 amino acids.

This rearrangement joins TRBV7-2 to TRBJ2-5; 9 nucleotides line up with TRBD2. This TCR derives from a woman between 65 and 79 years old in good health. The specimen sequenced was blood. CDR3 protein: CASSLVSGRSETQYF. The CDR3 region has the DNA TGTGCCAGCAGCTTAGTAAGCGGGAGGAGTGAGACCCAGTACTTC.